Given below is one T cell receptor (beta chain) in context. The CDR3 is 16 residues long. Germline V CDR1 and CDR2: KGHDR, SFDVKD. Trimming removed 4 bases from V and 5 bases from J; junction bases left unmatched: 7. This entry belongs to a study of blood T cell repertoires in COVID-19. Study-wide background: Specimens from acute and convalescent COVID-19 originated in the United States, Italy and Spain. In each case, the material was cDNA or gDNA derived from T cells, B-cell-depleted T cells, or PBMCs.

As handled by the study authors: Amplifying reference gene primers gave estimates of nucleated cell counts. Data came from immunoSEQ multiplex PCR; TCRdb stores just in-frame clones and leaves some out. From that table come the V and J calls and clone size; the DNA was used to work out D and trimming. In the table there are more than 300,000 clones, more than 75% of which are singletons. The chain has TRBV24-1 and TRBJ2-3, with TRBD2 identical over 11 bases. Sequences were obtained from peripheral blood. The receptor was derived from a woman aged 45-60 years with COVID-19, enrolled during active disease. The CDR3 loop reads CATSDQLAGVLDTQYF. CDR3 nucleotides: TGTGCCACCAGTGACCAACTAGCGGGAGTTCTAGATACGCAGTATTTT.